The clone carrying this T cell receptor (beta chain) was counted many times. The target antigen is unknown. These data are taken from a study of T-cell reconstitution after alpha-beta-depleted transplantation in children. Study findings and constraints: In some patients, recipient T cells and intrathymic progenitors surviving conditioning explained high day-60 diversity. Newly generated T cells supplied most T-cell counts and diversity one year post-transplant. Where alpha-beta T cells came from about two months after transplant was reportedly several hundred expanded graft clones.

Germline V gene sequence: CDR1 KGHDR, CDR2 SFDVKD. The CDR3 runs 13 residues. V lost 4 bases to trimming and J lost 6 bases, with 9 bases between them. Unique molecular identifiers were incorporated when the TCRbeta library was constructed. TCRdb recomputed calls from the PCR reads with MiXCR, one row per CDR3 protein. The table has 490,000 or so distinct CDR3 sequences, 10% seen once. Sample: PBMCs, taken before TCRalphabeta/CD19-depleted stem cell transplant. The rearrangement joins TRBV24-1 to TRBJ2-1; D not resolved. The clonotype comes from a child younger than 10 with inherited bone marrow failure, due to receive a stem cell transplant. CDR3 nucleotide sequence: TGTGCCACCAGTGACGAACCCCTCAATGAGCAGTTCTTC. Translated: CATSDEPLNEQFF.